Each of the 17 T cell receptor beta chains below was sequenced from the same sample in a study of Graves' ophthalmopathy and Graves' hyperthyroidism. Amplification of TCR beta CDR3 regions used RNA transcripts. HTBI-primed RT-PCR formed the first round, and a multiplex PCR formed the second. TCRdb ran MiXCR on the multiplex PCR reads and lists one entry per CDR3 protein. Among over a million distinct CDR3 sequences listed, 35% to 45% were seen once. Source material: peripheral blood or thyroid tissue (not recorded which). The receptors were sampled from an adult man with Graves' hyperthyroidism.

This clonotype was recorded at least ten times. The chain is built from TRBV7-2 and TRBJ2-7; possibly TRBD1 for D (6 bases). Trimming stripped 0 bases from V and 3 bases from J, with 9 bases between. Looked up from germline, CDR1 is SGHTA and CDR2 is FQGNSA. The CDR3 totals 14 residues. In DNA form, the CDR3 reads TGTGCCAGCAGCTTAGCGCTGACAGGCTACGAGCAGTACTTC. Encoded protein: CASSLALTGYEQYF.

Points on this clonotype: A read error is possible here, since a much larger clone lies one base away. The chain recombines TRBV7-9 with TRBJ2-7; unclear D gene. The CDR3 consists of 15 residues. CDR1 SEHNR and CDR2 FQNEAQ come from the germline V gene (reference sequence). The V end lost 0 bases, the J end lost 2 bases, and 11 bases lay between the germline ends. The DNA for the CDR3 is TGTGCCAGCAGCTTAGCGGGATGGAGCCCCTACGAGCAGTACTTC. Translation: CASSLAGWSPYEQYF.

The rearrangement uses TRBV2 and TRBJ1-5; 7 bases are shared with TRBD1. Germline loops: CDR1 SNHLY, CDR2 FYNNEI. After removal of 4 bases from V and 3 bases from J, the junction contained 6 bases not matched to a gene. The CDR3 length is 15 residues. The DNA of the CDR3 is TGTGCCAGCAGTGTGCGGACAGGATTCAATCAGCCCCAGCATTTT. Its protein is CASSVRTGFNQPQHF.

This clonotype was recorded only once. The chain has TRBV7-9 and TRBJ2-3; perhaps TRBD2 as D (5 bases). This CDR3 comprises 19 residues. V gave up 0 bases and J gave up 6 bases, with 25 bases separating them. Germline V gene data show CDR1 as SEHNR and CDR2 as FQNEAQ (reference sequence). The CDR3 DNA reads as TGTGCCAGCAGCTTAGCTTTAGGCCAGGTGCTAGCTGCTGTGGATACGCAGTATTTT. Its protein is CASSLALGQVLAAVDTQYF.

V is TRBV20-1 and J is TRBJ2-5; possibly TRBD2 for D (5 bases). Trimming shortened V by 1 base and J by 2 bases, and 8 bases separated the two germline ends. CDR1 is DFQATT and CDR2 is SNEGSKA in the germline V gene (reference sequence). The CDR3 runs to 13 residues. The CDR3 here is CSARVTIQETQYF. The CDR3 nucleotides read TGCAGTGCTAGAGTGACTATACAAGAGACCCAGTACTTC.

This sequence joins TRBV7-9 and TRBJ2-6; 7 nucleotides line up with TRBD1. Germline V gene sequence: CDR1 SEHNR, CDR2 FQNEAQ (reference sequence). The CDR3 consists of 17 residues. Unmatched junction bases numbered 9, after V lost 5 bases and J lost 2 bases. Here the CDR3 reads CASSIQTGLPGANVLTF. CDR3 sequence (DNA): TGTGCCAGCAGCATACAGACAGGGCTCCCTGGGGCCAACGTCCTGACTTTC.

This clonotype was seen at least ten times. This chain uses TRBV5-1 with TRBJ1-2; 7 nucleotides align to TRBD1. V lost 7 bases to trimming and J lost 4 bases; unmatched junction nucleotides: 10. The CDR3 is made up of 14 amino acids. Germline loops: CDR1 SGHRS, CDR2 YFSETQ. The chain's CDR3 is CASSPGQEGYGYTF. As DNA, the CDR3 is TGCGCCAGCTCTCCCGGACAGGAGGGCTATGGCTACACCTTC.

The chain employs TRBV5-1 and TRBJ1-2; a weak D match, TRBD1 (6 bases). This CDR3 region has 15 residues. The V end lost 4 bases, the J end lost 6 bases, and 19 bases lay between the germline ends. Per the germline V gene, CDR1 is SGHRS and CDR2 is YFSETQ. The CDR3 loop is CASSPIGGAQHGYTF. The CDR3 nucleotides read TGCGCCAGCAGCCCCATAGGGGGGGCGCAACATGGCTACACCTTC. Based on the CDR3 plus reference TRBV5-1 and TRBJ1-2, the full variable domain is KAGVTQTPRYLIKTRGQQVTLSCSPISGHRSVSWYQQTPGQGLQFLFEYFSETQRNKGNFPGRFSGRQFSNSRSEMNVSTLELGDSALYLCASSPIGGAQHGYTFGSGTRLTVV.

This clonotype was counted only a few times. The chain is built from TRBV19 and TRBJ2-1; D not resolved. Trimming stripped 10 bases from V and 8 bases from J, with 18 bases between. This CDR3 has 13 amino acids. Germline CDR1 reads LNHDA; CDR2 reads SQIVND (reference sequence). The CDR3 DNA reads TGTGCCACCCGAGACTTTCTGAGCGATGAGCAGTTCTTC. It yields the protein CATRDFLSDEQFF.

Many counts were recorded for this clonotype. Germline is not matched at one junction end, which may reflect a read error. This sequence joins TRBV2 and TRBJ2-6, with 8 bases fitting TRBD1. Germline-derived CDR1 and CDR2 are SNHLY and FYNNEI. This CDR3 spans 15 amino acids. Written as DNA, the CDR3 is TGTGCCAGCAGTCTAGACAGGGGTGGGGCCAGCGTCCTGACTTTC. It codes for CASSLDRGGASVLTF.

The sample holds many counts of this clonotype. The V call is TRBV19, the J call TRBJ2-7; tentatively, D is TRBD1 (5 bases). The CDR3 contains 15 residues. Germline V gene data show CDR1 as LNHDA and CDR2 as SQIVND (reference sequence). V was pared by 6 bases and J by 1 base, with 16 bases between. The CDR3 is CASRPAAGSSYEQYF. CDR3 DNA sequence: TGTGCCAGTAGGCCCGCGGCAGGGTCGTCCTACGAGCAGTACTTC.

This clonotype was recorded once. This chain joins TRBV20-1 and TRBJ2-5, with TRBD2 matching 9 bases. The CDR3 length is 14 residues. The V and J ends lost 1 base and 5 bases, in that order; junction bases with no gene match: 5. Germline CDR1 reads DFQATT; CDR2 reads SNEGSKA (reference sequence). The CDR3 here is CSARVAGGPETQYF. The CDR3 DNA follows: TGCAGTGCTAGAGTTGCGGGAGGGCCGGAGACCCAGTACTTC.

The CDR3 spells CASTHTSMWAYEQYF. In DNA form, the CDR3 reads TGTGCCAGCACCCACACATCGATGTGGGCCTACGAGCAGTACTTC. The V and J genes are TRBV7-2 and TRBJ2-7; D unclear. Germline loops: CDR1 SGHTA, CDR2 FQGNSA. The CDR3 sequence is 15 residues long. Trimming left V 7 bases short and J 2 bases short, with 18 bases between.

This clonotype was recorded many times. The V and J genes are TRBV7-8 and TRBJ1-6; D is unresolved. Trimming removed 3 bases at V and 3 bases at J, with 3 bases between. From germline, CDR1 is SGHVS and CDR2 FQNEAQ. This CDR3 is built from 13 residues. The CDR3 region is CASSFDYNSPLHF. The CDR3, as DNA: TGTGCCAGCAGCTTTGACTATAATTCACCCCTCCACTTT.

A few counts support this clonotype. The CDR3 DNA reads as TGTGCCACCAGCAGAGATCCAGGGGTAAACTACGAGCAGTACTTC. This codes for CATSRDPGVNYEQYF. The rearrangement links TRBV15 to TRBJ2-7; a weak D match, TRBD1 (6 bases). This CDR3 region has 15 residues. The germline V and J ends were trimmed by 0 bases and 3 bases, with 12 bases remaining between them. Germline V gives CDR1 LNHNV, CDR2 YYDKDF (reference sequence).

At least ten counts were recorded for this clonotype. J is TRBJ2-7 and V is TRBV9, with D perhaps given as TRBD1 or TRBD2 (5 bases each). V lost 4 bases and J lost 6, with 20 bases in between. The CDR3 spans 15 residues. The germline V gene encodes CDR1 SGDLS and CDR2 YYNGEE. CDR3 DNA sequence: TGTGCCAGCAGCCCCAGAGTGGGGGTCTTCTCCGAGCAGTACTTC. It translates to CASSPRVGVFSEQYF.

This clonotype was seen ten or more times. This sequence joins TRBV7-2 and TRBJ1-4, with D possibly being TRBD1 (6 bases). CDR1 and CDR2 from the germline V gene are SGHTA and FQGNSA. The CDR3 extends over 12 amino acids. Trimming cost V 2 bases and J 11 bases, with 9 bases left between them. CDR3 region: CASSLWGHKLFF. The CDR3 region has the DNA TGTGCCAGCAGCTTATGGGGACACAAACTGTTTTTT. The variable domain in full, with the rest retrieved from reference TRBV7-2 and TRBJ1-4, is GAGVSQSPSNKVTEKGKDVELRCDPISGHTALYWYRQSLGQGLEFLIYFQGNSAPDKSGLPSDRFSAERTGGSVSTLTIQRTQQEDSAVYLCASSLWGHKLFFGSGTQLSVL.